What follows are 21 T cell receptor beta chains derived from one specimen sequenced in a study of Ad26.COV2.S vaccination and SARS-CoV-2 variants. The assay was immunoSEQ multiplex PCR, and TCRdb's table has in-frame clones only and misses some. The data contain 97,000 or so clones, around three quarters of them singletons. The sample consisted of peripheral blood, taken after recovery from COVID-19. Receptors were obtained from a human donor who had recovered from COVID-19.

V gene TRBV2 combines with J gene TRBJ2-5, with 10 bases aligning to TRBD2. V trimming: 7 bases; J trimming: 2 bases; junction bases outside the gene matches: 7. CDR1 SNHLY and CDR2 FYNNEI come from the germline V gene. The CDR3 runs to 15 residues. The CDR3 protein is CASKPGLAPQETQYF. The CDR3 DNA is TGTGCCAGCAAGCCGGGACTAGCGCCTCAAGAGACCCAGTACTTC.

The J gene is TRBJ2-1, the V gene TRBV6-2 or TRBV6-3, with D unresolved. V was clipped by 5 bases and J by 8 bases, with 13 bases between them. Germline CDR1 reads MNHEY; CDR2 reads SVGEGT. This CDR3 region has 13 residues. The CDR3 reads CASSHLHWDEQFF. CDR3 in DNA: TGTGCCAGCAGTCATCTTCACTGGGATGAGCAGTTCTTC.

The rearrangement joins TRBV3-1 (or the pseudogene TRBV3-2) to TRBJ2-5, with D tentatively TRBD2 (5 bases). Germline CDR1 reads LGHDT; CDR2 reads YNNKEL (reference sequence). Trimming stripped 4 bases from V and 5 bases from J, with 11 bases between. This CDR3 spans 13 amino acids. The CDR3 DNA is TGTGCCAGCAGCCGTGCGGGTGGGGAGACCCAGTACTTC. This sequence encodes CASSRAGGETQYF.

The V gene is TRBV30, the J gene TRBJ2-7, with D tentatively TRBD2 (5 bases). The V end was cut by 2 bases, the J end by 4 bases, with 12 bases between. This CDR3 is 13 amino acids long. Germline V gene sequence: CDR1 GTSNPN, CDR2 SVGIG (reference sequence). CDR3 nucleotide sequence: TGTGCCTGGAGTAACGGGGTGGGATACGAGCAGTACTTC. Protein: CAWSNGVGYEQYF.

The genes are TRBV6-1 and TRBJ2-1, with D unclear. The CDR3 contains 13 residues. The germline V gene encodes CDR1 MNHNS and CDR2 SASEGT. V was shortened by 3 bases and J by 5 bases, with 8 bases between the two germline ends. CDR3 DNA: TGTGCCAGCAGTGAGACAAGAGACAATGAGCAGTTCTTC. Amino acid sequence: CASSETRDNEQFF.

This clone has more than one count but fewer than ten. The sample has other DNA sequences that encode this CDR3 too. This chain uses TRBV30 with TRBJ2-5; D remains unclear. CDR1 is GTSNPN, CDR2 SVGIG, per germline (reference sequence). CDR3 length equals 11 residues. V gave up 0 bases and J gave up 5 bases, with 4 bases separating them. The DNA for the CDR3 is TGTGCCTGGAGTGTGGGGGAGACCCAGTACTTC. Amino acid sequence: CAWSVGETQYF. Using reference TRBV30 and TRBJ2-5 for the parts outside the CDR3, the full variable domain is SQTIHQWPATLVQPVGSPLSLECTVEGTSNPNLYWYRQAAGRGLQLLFYSVGIGQISSEVPQNLSASRPQDRQFILSSKKLLLSDSGFYLCAWSVGETQYFGPGTRLLVL.

The chain carries TRBV19 and TRBJ2-6; TRBD1 aligns across 10 bases. Germline CDR1 reads LNHDA; CDR2 reads SQIVND (reference sequence). This CDR3 is 15 amino acids long. V shed 6 bases and J 2 bases; nucleotides not matched to a gene: 1. The DNA of the CDR3 is TGTGCCAGTAGGGACAGGGGGGCTGGGGCCAACGTCCTGACTTTC. This codes for CASRDRGAGANVLTF.

The chain recombines TRBV14 with TRBJ2-1, with 8 bases fitting TRBD1. The CDR3 has 15 amino acids. In germline, CDR1 is SGHDN, CDR2 FVKESK. Losses at the gene ends were 1 base for V and 7 bases for J; bases not matched to a gene: 6. CDR3 in DNA: TGTGCCAGCAGCCAAGTATCAACAGGGGGTAATGAGCAGTTCTTC. Its protein is CASSQVSTGGNEQFF.

The rearrangement joins TRBV5-1 to TRBJ1-1, with D unclear. Trimming took 4 bases from V and 1 from J, leaving 11 bases between them. CDR1 SGHRS and CDR2 YFSETQ come from the germline V gene. CDR3 length equals 14 residues. The CDR3 reads CASSRQVGNTEAFF. Written as DNA, the CDR3 is TGCGCCAGCAGCCGGCAGGTGGGGAACACTGAAGCTTTCTTT.

V is TRBV6-6 and J is TRBJ2-7; 12 bases are shared with TRBD1. There are 17 residues in the CDR3. The germline V gene has CDR1 MNHNY and CDR2 SVGAGI (reference sequence). J gave up 5 bases and V 6 bases, and 14 bases lay outside the gene matches. The CDR3 is CASRRRTGTGGEDEQYF. Here the CDR3 DNA reads TGTGCCAGCAGGCGACGAACCGGGACAGGGGGCGAAGACGAGCAGTACTTC.

The chain links TRBV5-1 to TRBJ1-2; tentative D call: TRBD1 (5 bases). The germline V gene has CDR1 SGHRS and CDR2 YFSETQ. The ends were cut back, 0 bases at V and 6 bases at J, with 9 bases in the middle. The CDR3 has 13 residues. The CDR3 here is CASSLEGENGYTF. Written as DNA, the CDR3 is TGCGCCAGCAGCTTGGAAGGGGAAAATGGCTACACCTTC.

The V and J genes are TRBV5-4 and TRBJ1-2; D is possibly TRBD1 (6 bases). Between the trimmed V and J ends, which lost 0 bases and 7 bases, there was a span of 16 bases. Germline V gene data show CDR1 as SGHNT and CDR2 as YYREEE (reference sequence). The CDR3 covers 15 residues. The DNA of the CDR3 is TGTGCCAGCAGCTTGGATTTACAGGGCAGGCTTGGCTACACCTTC. This codes for CASSLDLQGRLGYTF.

The chain couples TRBV10-2 to TRBJ2-2; D unresolved. The germline V and J ends were trimmed by 6 bases and 3 bases, with 17 bases remaining between them. From germline, CDR1 is WSHSY and CDR2 SAAADI. The CDR3 sequence is 16 residues long. The CDR3 region is CASRLGTPSYTGELFF. The DNA for the CDR3 is TGCGCCAGCAGGTTGGGTACCCCGAGTTACACCGGGGAGCTGTTTTTT.

This chain links TRBV28 with TRBJ1-2; D is ambiguous. The V end lost 5 bases, the J end lost 5 bases, and 21 bases lay between the germline ends. Germline V lookup: CDR1 MDHEN, CDR2 SYDVKM. The CDR3 covers 16 residues. The CDR3 here is CASSENELGLGYGYTF. The DNA of the CDR3 is TGTGCCAGCAGTGAGAACGAGCTGGGTCTAGGTTATGGCTACACCTTC.

CDR3 coding DNA: TGTGCCTGGAAATACACGGGACAGTACAATGAGCAGTTCTTC. Amino acid sequence: CAWKYTGQYNEQFF. J is TRBJ2-1 and V is TRBV30; 7 nucleotides line up with TRBD1. The CDR3 has 14 amino acids. V lost 4 bases to trimming and J lost 4 bases; unmatched junction nucleotides: 7. Germline assignment: CDR1 GTSNPN and CDR2 SVGIG (reference sequence).

The chain recombines TRBV27 with TRBJ2-1; D is perhaps TRBD1 or TRBD2 (6 bases each). Germline CDR1 and CDR2: MNHEY and SMNVEV (reference sequence). Trimming pared 2 bases from V and 6 bases from J, leaving 23 bases between. The CDR3 is made up of 18 amino acids. The CDR3 region is CASSLGTRGARALNEQFF. The CDR3 nucleotides are TGTGCCAGCAGTTTAGGGACAAGGGGGGCCCGAGCCCTCAATGAGCAGTTCTTC.

V and J are TRBV28 and TRBJ1-1; no firm D call. V lost 11 bases to trimming and J lost 0 bases, with 16 bases between them. Germline V gene lookup returns CDR1 MDHEN and CDR2 SYDVKM. The CDR3 length is 14 residues. The CDR3 DNA reads TGTGCCCCCGACCCCGGGAGGGTGAACACTGAAGCTTTCTTT. Protein: CAPDPGRVNTEAFF.

V and J are TRBV19 and TRBJ2-7; no definite D call. This CDR3 is 13 amino acids long. Trimming took 1 base from V and 3 from J, leaving 7 bases between them. Germline CDR1 and CDR2: LNHDA and SQIVND (reference sequence). This CDR3 reads CASSIGNYYEQYF. The DNA for the CDR3 is TGTGCCAGTAGTATAGGGAACTACTACGAGCAGTACTTC. The variable domain in full, with the rest retrieved from reference TRBV19 and TRBJ2-7, is DGGITQSPKYLFRKEGQNVTLSCEQNLNHDAMYWYRQDPGQGLRLIYYSQIVNDFQKGDIAEGYSVSREKKESFPLTVTSAQKNPTAFYLCASSIGNYYEQYFGPGTRLTVT.

The chain has TRBV5-1 and TRBJ1-6, with TRBD1 matching 7 bases. The CDR3 is 15 residues long. Looked up from germline, CDR1 is SGHRS and CDR2 is YFSETQ. Trimming removed 4 bases from V and 9 bases from J; junction bases left unmatched: 10. CDR3 nucleotide sequence: TGCGCCAGCAGCGGCGACAGGGACTTTGCTTCACCCCTCCACTTT. Protein product: CASSGDRDFASPLHF.

The chain links TRBV24-1 to TRBJ2-7, with a possible D match to TRBD1 (6 bases). The V gene lost 3 bases and the J gene lost 2 bases, with 10 bases spanning the gap. The length of the CDR3 is 14 residues. From germline, CDR1 is KGHDR and CDR2 SFDVKD. CDR3 protein: CATSDGDRPYEQYF. Here the CDR3 DNA reads TGTGCCACCAGTGATGGCGACAGGCCCTACGAGCAGTACTTC.

The chain couples TRBV18 to TRBJ1-2; D is perhaps TRBD1 (5 bases). Trimming took 0 bases from V and 2 from J, leaving 7 bases between them. The CDR3 runs 14 residues. Germline V gives CDR1 KGHSH, CDR2 LQKENI. The CDR3 nucleotides read TGTGCCAGCTCACCACCGGGACCGAACTATGGCTACACCTTC. This gives the protein CASSPPGPNYGYTF.